This T cell receptor (beta chain) was recovered during a study of blood T cells in healthy people across ages. Whole-study findings and limits: Long-lived donors exceeded aged donors in naive CD4+ cells and diversity. With unsorted PBMCs, a conclusive comparison of naive versus antigen-experienced cells was not possible.

Sample-barcoded 5' priming and a J-beta primer mix drove a second PCR of about 6 to 12 cycles. Each cDNA molecule received a tag from a template-switch adaptor that had 12 random nucleotides. TCRdb ran MiXCR on the 5' RACE reads and lists one entry per CDR3 protein. Altogether 650,000 to 1,000,000 distinct CDR3 sequences are present, 35% to 40% being singletons, with the ten largest covering approximately 13%. This CDR3 contains 17 residues. The germline V gene has CDR1 SGDLS and CDR2 YYNGEE. As to this clonotype: What it binds is unknown. An end of the junction does not agree with germline; a read error may underlie this.

The sample comprised blood. The TCR originated in a man between 18 and 29 years old in good health. The J gene is TRBJ2-1, the V gene TRBV9, with a tentative D call TRBD2 (6 bases). The DNA for the CDR3 is TGTGCCAGCAGCCCCACGGTGTACGGGGGTACCTACAATGGGCAGTTCTTC. This gives the protein CASSPTVYGGTYNGQFF.